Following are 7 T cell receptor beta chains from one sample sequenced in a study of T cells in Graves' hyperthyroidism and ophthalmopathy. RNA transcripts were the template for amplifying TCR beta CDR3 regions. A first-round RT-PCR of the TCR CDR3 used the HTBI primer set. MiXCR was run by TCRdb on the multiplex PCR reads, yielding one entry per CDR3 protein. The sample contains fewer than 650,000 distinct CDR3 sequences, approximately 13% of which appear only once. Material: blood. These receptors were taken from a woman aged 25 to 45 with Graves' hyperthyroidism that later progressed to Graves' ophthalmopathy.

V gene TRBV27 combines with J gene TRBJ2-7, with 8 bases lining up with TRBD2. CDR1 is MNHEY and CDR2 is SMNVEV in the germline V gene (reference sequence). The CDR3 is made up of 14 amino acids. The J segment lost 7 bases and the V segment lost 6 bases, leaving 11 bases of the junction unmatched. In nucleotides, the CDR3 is TGTGCCAGCAGAGATAGCGGGGACGTCTCAGAGCAGTACTTC. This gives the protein CASRDSGDVSEQYF.

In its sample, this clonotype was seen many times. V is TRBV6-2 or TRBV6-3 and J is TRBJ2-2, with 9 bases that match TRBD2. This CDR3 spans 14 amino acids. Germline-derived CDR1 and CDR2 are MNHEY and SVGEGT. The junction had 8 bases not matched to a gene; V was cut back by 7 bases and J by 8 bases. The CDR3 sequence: CASTGTSIIGELFF. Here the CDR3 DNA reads TGTGCCAGCACCGGGACTAGCATAATAGGGGAGCTGTTTTTT.

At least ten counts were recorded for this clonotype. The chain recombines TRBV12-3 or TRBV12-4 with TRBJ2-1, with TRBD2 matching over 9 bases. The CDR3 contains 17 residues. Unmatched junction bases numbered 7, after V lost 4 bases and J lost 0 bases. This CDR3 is CASSSFSGSVSYNEQFF. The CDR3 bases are TGTGCCAGCAGTTCGTTTAGCGGGAGCGTCTCCTACAATGAGCAGTTCTTC.

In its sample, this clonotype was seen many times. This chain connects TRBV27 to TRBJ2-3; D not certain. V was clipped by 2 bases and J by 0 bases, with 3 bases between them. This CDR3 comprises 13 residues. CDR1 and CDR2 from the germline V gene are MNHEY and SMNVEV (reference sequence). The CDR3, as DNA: TGTGCCAGCAGTTTAATGAGCACAGATACGCAGTATTTT. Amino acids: CASSLMSTDTQYF.

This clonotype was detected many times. Here the CDR3 reads CASSQGYSNQPQHF. In DNA, the CDR3 is TGTGCCAGCTCACAAGGATATAGCAATCAGCCCCAGCATTTT. V is TRBV18 and J is TRBJ1-5; no clear D gene. V was shortened by 4 bases and J by 0 bases, with 7 bases between the two germline ends. The CDR3 totals 14 residues. CDR1 is KGHSH, CDR2 LQKENI, per germline.

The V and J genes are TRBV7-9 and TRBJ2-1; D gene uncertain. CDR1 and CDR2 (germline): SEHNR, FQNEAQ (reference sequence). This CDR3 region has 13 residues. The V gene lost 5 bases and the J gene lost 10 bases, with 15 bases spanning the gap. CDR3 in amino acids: CASSVSLGPEQFF. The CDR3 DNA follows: TGTGCCAGCAGCGTCTCCCTGGGTCCAGAGCAGTTCTTC. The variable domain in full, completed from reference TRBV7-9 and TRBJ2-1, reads DTGVSQNPRHKITKRGQNVTFRCDPISEHNRLYWYRQTLGQGPEFLTYFQNEAQLEKSRLLSDRFSAERPKGSFSTLEIQRTEQGDSAMYLCASSVSLGPEQFFGPGTRLTVL.

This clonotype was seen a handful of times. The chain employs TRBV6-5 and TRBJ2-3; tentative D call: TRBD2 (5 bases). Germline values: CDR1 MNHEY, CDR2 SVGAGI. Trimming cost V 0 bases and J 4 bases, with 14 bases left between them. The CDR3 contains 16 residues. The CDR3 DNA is TGTGCCAGCAGTTACTCCCCCCTTACTAGGTCAGATACGCAGTATTTT. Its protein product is CASSYSPLTRSDTQYF.